This T cell receptor (beta chain) was retrieved from a study of identical twins. Study results and limitations: There were fewer insertions in abundant cord blood beta clonotypes, but memory repertoires showed no such pattern.

A single record per CDR3 protein comes from TCRdb applying MiXCR to the 5' RACE reads. There are 650,000 to 800,000 distinct CDR3 sequences in the sample; about 9.4% occur only once, and roughly 0.97% lies in the top ten. On this clonotype itself: What it binds is unknown.

The data were also submitted as part of a second study, on yellow fever vaccine responses in identical twins.

The TCR originated in a woman between 18 and 29 years old in good health. Sequenced sample: PBMCs.

The CDR3: CASSHRLMPDYEQYF. CDR3 coding DNA: TGTGCCAGCAGTCACAGACTCATGCCCGATTACGAGCAGTACTTC. The chain uses TRBV7-2 and TRBJ2-7; no clear D. CDR3 size: 15 residues. CDR1 SGHTA and CDR2 FQGNSA come from the germline V gene. The V and J ends lost 6 bases and 4 bases respectively, with 19 bases between them.